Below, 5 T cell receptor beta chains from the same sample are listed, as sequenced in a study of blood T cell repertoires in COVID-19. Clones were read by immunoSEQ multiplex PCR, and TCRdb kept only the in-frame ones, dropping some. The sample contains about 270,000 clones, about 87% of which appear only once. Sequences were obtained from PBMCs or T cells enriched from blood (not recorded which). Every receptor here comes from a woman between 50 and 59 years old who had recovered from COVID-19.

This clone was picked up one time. The CDR3 protein is CARSSYGYTF. The DNA for the CDR3 is TGTGCCAGAAGCTCTTATGGCTACACCTTC. This chain uses TRBV5-3 with TRBJ1-2; no firm D call. TRBV5-3 is filed as an ORF, its function uncertain. V was shortened by 3 bases and J by 5 bases, with 2 bases between the two germline ends. The CDR3 has 10 residues.

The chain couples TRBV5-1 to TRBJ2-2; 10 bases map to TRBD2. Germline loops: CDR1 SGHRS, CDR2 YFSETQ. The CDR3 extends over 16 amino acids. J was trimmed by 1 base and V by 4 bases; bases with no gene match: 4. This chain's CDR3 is CASSIRLAGNTGELFF. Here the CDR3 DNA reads TGCGCCAGCAGCATAAGACTAGCGGGGAACACCGGGGAGCTGTTTTTT. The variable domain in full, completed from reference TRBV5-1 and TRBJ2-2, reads KAGVTQTPRYLIKTRGQQVTLSCSPISGHRSVSWYQQTPGQGLQFLFEYFSETQRNKGNFPGRFSGRQFSNSRSEMNVSTLELGDSALYLCASSIRLAGNTGELFFGEGSRLTVL.

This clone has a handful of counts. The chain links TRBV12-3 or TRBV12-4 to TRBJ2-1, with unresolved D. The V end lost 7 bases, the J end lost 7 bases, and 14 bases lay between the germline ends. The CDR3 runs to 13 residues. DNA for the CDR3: TGTGCCAGCAAATGGAGTAGCTCAAATGAGCAGTTCTTC. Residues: CASKWSSSNEQFF.

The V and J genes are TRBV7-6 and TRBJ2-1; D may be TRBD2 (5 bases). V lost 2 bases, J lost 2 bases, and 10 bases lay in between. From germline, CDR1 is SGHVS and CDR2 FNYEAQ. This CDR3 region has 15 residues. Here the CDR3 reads CASSLLQTTYNEQFF. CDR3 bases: TGTGCCAGCAGCTTACTACAGACTACCTACAATGAGCAGTTCTTC.

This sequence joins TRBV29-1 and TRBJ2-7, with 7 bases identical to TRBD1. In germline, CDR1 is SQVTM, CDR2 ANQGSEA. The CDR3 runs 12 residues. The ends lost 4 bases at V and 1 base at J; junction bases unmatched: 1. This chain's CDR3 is CSVGTGSYEQYF. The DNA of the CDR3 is TGCAGCGTTGGGACAGGTTCCTACGAGCAGTACTTC.